A single sample gave rise to the 22 T cell receptor beta chains below, sequenced in a study of cytotoxic CD8 clonotypes in ibrutinib-treated CLL. Sequencing was performed with immunoSEQ multiplex PCR; in TCRdb, only in-frame clones are kept and a portion is missing. This sample yields over 130,000 clones, of which around 84% are seen a single time; roughly 7.2% belongs to the top ten. This specimen consisted of PBMCs, obtained after 36 months of ibrutinib treatment. Receptors were obtained from a human donor with chronic lymphocytic leukemia.

Only a few counts were recorded for this clone. The chain has TRBV10-1 and TRBJ2-7; TRBD2 matches at 12 bases. Germline lookup yields CDR1 WNHNN and CDR2 SYGVQD (reference sequence). The CDR3 is 16 residues long. V lost 3 bases to trimming and J lost 5 bases; unmatched junction nucleotides: 8. CDR3 in DNA: TGCGCCAGCAGTGACCCGACTAGCGGGAGATCGCACGAGCAGTACTTC. Amino acid sequence: CASSDPTSGRSHEQYF.

The chain has TRBV2 and TRBJ2-7; 8 positions match TRBD1. CDR3 size: 13 residues. Per germline, CDR1 SNHLY and CDR2 FYNNEI. The V and J ends lost 10 bases and 4 bases, in that order; junction bases with no gene match: 9. CDR3 sequence reads: CATHGQGTYEQYF. The DNA of the CDR3 is TGTGCCACCCACGGACAGGGTACATACGAGCAGTACTTC. Looking up the rest from reference TRBV2 and TRBJ2-7 gives the full variable domain: EPEVTQTPSHQVTQMGQEVILRCVPISNHLYFYWYRQILGQKVEFLVSFYNNEISEKSEIFDDQFSVERPDGSNFTLKIRSTKLEDSAMYFCATHGQGTYEQYFGPGTRLTVT.

In this sample, this clone turned up once. The rearrangement uses TRBV6-5 and TRBJ2-7; 7 bases fit TRBD2. J lost 5 bases, V lost 0 bases, and 10 bases had no gene match. Germline V gene data show CDR1 as MNHEY and CDR2 as SVGAGI. The CDR3 totals 16 residues. DNA of the CDR3: TGTGCCAGCAGTTACTCGCCTAGCGGCGACGTCCACGAGCAGTACTTC. Translating it yields CASSYSPSGDVHEQYF.

The genes are TRBV25-1 and TRBJ2-7, with D perhaps matching TRBD2 (5 bases). The CDR3 is 18 amino acids. The germline V and J ends were trimmed by 4 bases and 2 bases, with 24 bases remaining between them. Germline values: CDR1 MGHDK, CDR2 SYGVNS. The CDR3 here is CASSGLAPTQPRAYEQYF. The CDR3 nucleotides are TGTGCCAGCAGTGGGTTAGCGCCCACCCAACCAAGAGCCTACGAGCAGTACTTC.

The genes are TRBV7-3 and TRBJ2-5, with 7 bases lining up with TRBD2. The CDR3 is made up of 16 amino acids. J was trimmed by 4 bases and V by 1 base; bases with no gene match: 9. Germline V gene lookup returns CDR1 SGHTA and CDR2 FQGTGA. This CDR3 reads CASSLSGRTVGETQYF. The DNA for the CDR3 is TGTGCCAGCAGCTTAAGCGGGAGAACGGTGGGAGAGACCCAGTACTTC.

This clone showed up just a few times. The chain has TRBV28 and TRBJ2-3; 9 positions agree with TRBD2. Germline V CDR1 and CDR2: MDHEN, SYDVKM. With V trimmed by 8 bases and J by 1 base, 4 bases remained unmatched. The CDR3 has 14 residues. Here the CDR3 DNA reads TGTGCCAGCGGACAGCGGGGGGGCACAGATACGCAGTATTTT. Its translation is CASGQRGGTDTQYF.

The rearrangement joins TRBV10-3 to TRBJ2-7; 7 bases are a match to TRBD1. Trimming removed 4 bases from V and 4 bases from J; junction bases left unmatched: 7. Per germline, CDR1 ENHRY and CDR2 SYGVKD. The CDR3 runs to 14 residues. In DNA, the CDR3 is TGTGCCATCAGTGGTCAGGGGGTGTTGTACGAGCAGTACTTC. It codes for CAISGQGVLYEQYF.

For the CDR3, the DNA is TGCGCCAGCAGCGTCGGACAGGGGGCAGGTGAGCAGTTCTTC. Its protein product is CASSVGQGAGEQFF. This rearrangement joins TRBV5-1 to TRBJ2-1; 11 bases align to TRBD1. The CDR3 loop spans 14 amino acids. Germline V gene data show CDR1 as SGHRS and CDR2 as YFSETQ. The ends lost 4 bases at V and 9 bases at J; junction bases unmatched: 6.

This clone was seen once. The genes are TRBV7-9 and TRBJ2-1, with D unresolved. This CDR3 contains 13 residues. Trimming removed 3 bases at V and 6 bases at J, with 9 bases between. Germline CDR1 and CDR2: SEHNR and FQNEAQ (reference sequence). The CDR3 DNA follows: TGTGCCAGCAGCTTTATCGTCGGCAATGAGCAGTTCTTC. This sequence encodes CASSFIVGNEQFF.

Worth noting for this clone: Its ends do not fully match the called genes, so a read error is possible. The CDR3 DNA is TGTGCCAGCTCACCAAAGGGACTAGCGGGGAATGGGCAGTTCTTC. This sequence encodes CASSPKGLAGNGQFF. V is TRBV18 and J is TRBJ2-1, with 13 positions matching TRBD2. Looked up from germline, CDR1 is KGHSH and CDR2 is LQKENI. There are 15 residues in the CDR3.

The genes are TRBV7-9 and TRBJ2-7; 9 nucleotides align to TRBD2. The V gene's germline CDR1 is SEHNR and CDR2 FQNEAQ (reference sequence). The CDR3 runs 16 residues. V lost 1 base to trimming and J lost 9 bases; unmatched junction nucleotides: 13. The CDR3 sequence is CASSLEPGLAKDGQYF. Written as DNA, the CDR3 is TGTGCCAGCAGCTTAGAACCGGGACTAGCAAAAGACGGGCAGTACTTC.

The chain combines TRBV7-6 with TRBJ1-1, with a possible D match to TRBD1 (5 bases). The CDR3 sequence is 13 residues long. The V gene lost 3 bases and the J gene lost 10 bases, with 15 bases spanning the gap. CDR1 SGHVS and CDR2 FNYEAQ come from the germline V gene. CDR3 sequence (DNA): TGTGCCAGCAGCTTTTTGGAAGGGGAGGGAGCTTTCTTT. This gives the protein CASSFLEGEGAFF.

In its sample, this clone was seen a few times. The chain joins TRBV6-1 to TRBJ1-1; 7 nucleotides line up with TRBD1. V was pared by 5 bases and J by 1 base, with 4 bases of the junction left unmatched. Germline values: CDR1 MNHNS, CDR2 SASEGT. This CDR3 has 14 residues. CDR3 loop: CASSRGQENTEAFF. The CDR3 bases are TGTGCCAGCAGTCGTGGACAGGAGAACACTGAAGCTTTCTTT.

This chain links TRBV5-4 with TRBJ1-1; D possibly corresponds to TRBD1 (5 bases). This CDR3 contains 12 residues. Trimming left V 3 bases short and J 11 bases short, with 14 bases between. Germline V CDR1 and CDR2: SGHNT, YYREEE (reference sequence). Here the CDR3 DNA reads TGTGCCAGCAGCTCACGAGGCAGGGAGGCTTTCTTT. Translating it yields CASSSRGREAFF.

This CDR3 reads CASSFPTSNQPQHF. In DNA, the CDR3 is TGTGCCAGCAGCTTTCCGACTAGCAATCAGCCCCAGCATTTT. The J gene is TRBJ1-5, the V gene TRBV7-2, with D unresolved. The V gene's germline CDR1 is SGHTA and CDR2 FQGNSA. CDR3 length equals 14 residues. V was pared by 3 bases and J by 0 bases, with 6 bases between.

This clone was seen only once. The J gene is TRBJ2-6, the V gene TRBV30; D is unresolved. CDR3 size: 17 residues. Germline-derived CDR1 and CDR2 are GTSNPN and SVGIG (reference sequence). V lost 0 bases and J lost 0, with 12 bases in between. The CDR3: CAWSVWGLVSGANVLTF. For the CDR3, the DNA is TGTGCCTGGAGTGTATGGGGTTTGGTCTCTGGGGCCAACGTCCTGACTTTC. The full variable domain, completed using reference TRBV30 and TRBJ2-6, is SQTIHQWPATLVQPVGSPLSLECTVEGTSNPNLYWYRQAAGRGLQLLFYSVGIGQISSEVPQNLSASRPQDRQFILSSKKLLLSDSGFYLCAWSVWGLVSGANVLTFGAGSRLTVL.

The table lists this clone with a few counts. The genes are TRBV30 and TRBJ1-2; maybe TRBD1 (6 bases). Germline V gene sequence: CDR1 GTSNPN, CDR2 SVGIG (reference sequence). The CDR3 spans 12 residues. V gave up 0 bases and J gave up 8 bases, with 10 bases separating them. This chain's CDR3 is CAWSVQGEGYTF. CDR3 DNA sequence: TGTGCCTGGAGTGTACAGGGTGAGGGCTACACCTTC.

The chain employs TRBV5-8 and TRBJ1-5; no firm D call. This CDR3 has 18 amino acids. V dropped 2 bases and J dropped 3 bases, with 21 bases sitting between them. Germline loops: CDR1 SGHTS, CDR2 YDEGEE. The CDR3 reads CASSFFSNTEWDNQPQHF. For the CDR3, the DNA is TGTGCCAGCAGCTTCTTTTCTAACACAGAGTGGGACAATCAGCCCCAGCATTTT.

This chain uses TRBV6-5 with TRBJ2-5; 11 nucleotides line up with TRBD2. This CDR3 has 15 amino acids. V shed 7 bases, J shed 4 bases, and the junction held 8 bases outside the gene matches. Germline CDR1 is MNHEY and CDR2 is SVGAGI. The CDR3 coding sequence is TGTGCCAGCAATAGCCTAGCGGGGGGCGGAGAGACCCAGTACTTC. This sequence encodes CASNSLAGGGETQYF.

V usage is TRBV19 and J usage is TRBJ1-1; possibly TRBD1 for D (5 bases). The CDR3 covers 14 residues. Between the trimmed V and J ends, which lost 1 base and 7 bases, there was a span of 13 bases. Germline loops: CDR1 LNHDA, CDR2 SQIVND (reference sequence). CDR3 region: CASSIATGRIEAFF. In DNA form, the CDR3 reads TGTGCCAGTAGTATAGCAACAGGACGGATTGAAGCTTTCTTT.

This clone has more than one count but fewer than ten. The chain recombines TRBV7-8 with TRBJ2-7; unclear D gene. Trimming took off 3 bases at V and 2 bases at J, with 8 bases between the two ends. CDR3 length: 13 residues. CDR1 is SGHVS and CDR2 is FQNEAQ in the germline V gene. The CDR3 DNA sequence: TGTGCCAGCAGCTTCAACCAACCCTACGAGCAGTACTTC. Protein: CASSFNQPYEQYF.

The V gene is TRBV5-1, the J gene TRBJ2-2, with 9 bases matching TRBD1. With V trimmed by 0 bases and J by 3 bases, 3 bases remained unmatched. The CDR3 is 16 residues long. Per germline, CDR1 SGHRS and CDR2 YFSETQ. CDR3 amino acids: CASSLAGTGYTGELFF. CDR3 DNA: TGCGCCAGCAGCTTGGCGGGGACAGGGTACACCGGGGAGCTGTTTTTT.